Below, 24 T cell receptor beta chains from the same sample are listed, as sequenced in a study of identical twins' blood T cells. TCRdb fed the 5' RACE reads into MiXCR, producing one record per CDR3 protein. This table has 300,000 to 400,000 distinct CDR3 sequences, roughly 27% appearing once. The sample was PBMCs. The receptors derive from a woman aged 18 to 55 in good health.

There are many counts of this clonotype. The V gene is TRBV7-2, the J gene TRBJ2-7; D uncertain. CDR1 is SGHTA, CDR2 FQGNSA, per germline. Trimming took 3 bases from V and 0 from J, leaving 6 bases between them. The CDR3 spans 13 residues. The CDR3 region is CASSFSLSYEQYF. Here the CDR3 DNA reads TGTGCCAGCAGCTTCTCCCTCTCCTACGAGCAGTACTTC.

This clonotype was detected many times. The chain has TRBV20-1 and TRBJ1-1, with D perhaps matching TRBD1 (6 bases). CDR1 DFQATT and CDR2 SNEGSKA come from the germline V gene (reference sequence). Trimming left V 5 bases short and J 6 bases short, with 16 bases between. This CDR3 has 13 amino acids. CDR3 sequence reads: CSAAGQSRAEAFF. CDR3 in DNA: TGCAGTGCTGCCGGACAGTCGCGTGCTGAAGCTTTCTTT.

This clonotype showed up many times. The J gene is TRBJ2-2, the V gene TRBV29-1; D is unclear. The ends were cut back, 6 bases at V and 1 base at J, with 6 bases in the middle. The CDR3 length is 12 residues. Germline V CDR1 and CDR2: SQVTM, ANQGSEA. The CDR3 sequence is CSVLLNTGELFF. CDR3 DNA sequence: TGCAGCGTGCTATTGAACACCGGGGAGCTGTTTTTT.

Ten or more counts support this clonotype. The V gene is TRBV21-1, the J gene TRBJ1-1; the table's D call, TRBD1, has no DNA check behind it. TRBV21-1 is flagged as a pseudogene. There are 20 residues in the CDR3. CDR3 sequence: CASSKARIPGAGWRNTEAFF. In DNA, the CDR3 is TGTGCCAGCAGCAAAGCGCGAATTCCGGGGGCAGGGTGGCGGAACACTGAAGCTTTCTTT.

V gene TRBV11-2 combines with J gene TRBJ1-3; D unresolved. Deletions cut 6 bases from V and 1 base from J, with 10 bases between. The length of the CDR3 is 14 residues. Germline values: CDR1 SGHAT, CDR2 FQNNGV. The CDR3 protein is CASSSVVSGNTIYF. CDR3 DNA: TGTGCCAGCAGTTCGGTGGTATCTGGAAACACCATATATTTT.

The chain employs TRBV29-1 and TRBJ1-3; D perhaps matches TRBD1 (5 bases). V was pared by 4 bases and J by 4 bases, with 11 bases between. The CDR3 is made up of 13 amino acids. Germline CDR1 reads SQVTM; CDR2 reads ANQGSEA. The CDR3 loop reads CSVGQGGGNTIYF. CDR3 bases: TGCAGCGTTGGGCAGGGAGGCGGAAACACCATATATTTT.

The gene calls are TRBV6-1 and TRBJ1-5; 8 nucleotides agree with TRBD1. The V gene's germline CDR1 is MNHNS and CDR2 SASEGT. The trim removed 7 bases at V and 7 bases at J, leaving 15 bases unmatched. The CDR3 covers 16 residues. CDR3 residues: CASTPLRTGRDQPQHF. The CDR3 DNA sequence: TGTGCCAGCACCCCTCTAAGGACAGGGCGAGACCAGCCCCAGCATTTT.

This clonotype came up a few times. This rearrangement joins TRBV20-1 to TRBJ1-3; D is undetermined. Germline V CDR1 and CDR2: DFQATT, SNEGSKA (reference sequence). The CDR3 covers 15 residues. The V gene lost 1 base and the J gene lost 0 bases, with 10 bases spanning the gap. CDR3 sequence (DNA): TGCAGTGCTAGAGCTTTCAGTTACTCTGGAAACACCATATATTTT. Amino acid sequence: CSARAFSYSGNTIYF.

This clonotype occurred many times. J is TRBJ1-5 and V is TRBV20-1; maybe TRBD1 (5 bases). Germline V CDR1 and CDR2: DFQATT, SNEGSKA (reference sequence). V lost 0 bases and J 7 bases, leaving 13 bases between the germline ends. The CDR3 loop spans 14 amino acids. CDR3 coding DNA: TGCAGTGCTAGAGATGGTCAAGGGACCCAGCCCCAGCATTTT. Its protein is CSARDGQGTQPQHF.

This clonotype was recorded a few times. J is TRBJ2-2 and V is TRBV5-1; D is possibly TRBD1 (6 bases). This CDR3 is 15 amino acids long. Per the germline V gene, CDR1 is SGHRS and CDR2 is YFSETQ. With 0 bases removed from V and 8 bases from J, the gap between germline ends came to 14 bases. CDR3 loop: CASSLDLQGQGELFF. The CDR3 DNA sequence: TGCGCCAGCAGCTTGGATTTACAGGGTCAAGGGGAGCTGTTTTTT.

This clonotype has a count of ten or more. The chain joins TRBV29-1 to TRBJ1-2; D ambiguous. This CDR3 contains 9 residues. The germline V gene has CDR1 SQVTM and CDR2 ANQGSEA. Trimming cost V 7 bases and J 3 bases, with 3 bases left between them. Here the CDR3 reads CSGDYGYTF. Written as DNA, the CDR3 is TGCAGCGGGGACTATGGCTACACCTTC.

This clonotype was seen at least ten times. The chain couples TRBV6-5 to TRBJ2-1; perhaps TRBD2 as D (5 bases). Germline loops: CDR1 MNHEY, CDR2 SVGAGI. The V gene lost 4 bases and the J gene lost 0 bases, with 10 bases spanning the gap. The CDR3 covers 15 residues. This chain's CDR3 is CASSFREGSYNEQFF. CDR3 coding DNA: TGTGCCAGCAGTTTTAGAGAGGGCTCCTACAATGAGCAGTTCTTC.

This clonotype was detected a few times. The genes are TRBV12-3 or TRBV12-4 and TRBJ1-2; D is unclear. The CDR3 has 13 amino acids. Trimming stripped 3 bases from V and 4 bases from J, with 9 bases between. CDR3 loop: CASSFSRGYGYTF. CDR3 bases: TGTGCCAGCAGTTTTTCCCGGGGCTATGGCTACACCTTC.

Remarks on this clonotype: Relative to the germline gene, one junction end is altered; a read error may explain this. In nucleotides, the CDR3 is TGTACCAGCAGCCTGGCTAACTATGGCTACACCTTC. Amino acids: CTSSLANYGYTF. V is TRBV3-1 and J is TRBJ1-2; D is uncertain. The CDR3 has 12 residues. Germline V gives CDR1 LGHDT, CDR2 YNNKEL (reference sequence).

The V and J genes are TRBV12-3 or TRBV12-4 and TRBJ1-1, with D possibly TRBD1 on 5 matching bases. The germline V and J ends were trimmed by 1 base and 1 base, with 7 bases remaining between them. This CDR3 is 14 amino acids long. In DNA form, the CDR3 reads TGTGCCAGCAGTTTAGACAGGACGAACACTGAAGCTTTCTTT. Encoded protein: CASSLDRTNTEAFF.

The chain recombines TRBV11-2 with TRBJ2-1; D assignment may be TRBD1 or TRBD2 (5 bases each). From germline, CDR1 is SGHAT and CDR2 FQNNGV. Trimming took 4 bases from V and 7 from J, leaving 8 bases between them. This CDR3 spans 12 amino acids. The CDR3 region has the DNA TGTGCCAGCAGCTGGGGGTTAAATGAGCAGTTCTTC. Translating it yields CASSWGLNEQFF.

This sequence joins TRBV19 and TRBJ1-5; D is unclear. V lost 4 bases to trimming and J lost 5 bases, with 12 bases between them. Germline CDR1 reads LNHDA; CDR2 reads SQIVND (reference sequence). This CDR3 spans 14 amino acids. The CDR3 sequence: CASSNVVRDQPQHF. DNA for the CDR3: TGTGCCAGTAGTAATGTGGTGAGGGATCAGCCCCAGCATTTT.

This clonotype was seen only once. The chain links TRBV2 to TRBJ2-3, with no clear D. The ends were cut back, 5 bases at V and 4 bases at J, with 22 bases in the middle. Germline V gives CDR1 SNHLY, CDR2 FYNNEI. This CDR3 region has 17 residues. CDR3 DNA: TGTGCCAGCAGTAAATTCACTGGCGGCGCACACGCAGATACGCAGTATTTT. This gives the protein CASSKFTGGAHADTQYF. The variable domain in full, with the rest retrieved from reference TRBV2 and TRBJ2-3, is EPEVTQTPSHQVTQMGQEVILRCVPISNHLYFYWYRQILGQKVEFLVSFYNNEISEKSEIFDDQFSVERPDGSNFTLKIRSTKLEDSAMYFCASSKFTGGAHADTQYFGPGTRLTVL.

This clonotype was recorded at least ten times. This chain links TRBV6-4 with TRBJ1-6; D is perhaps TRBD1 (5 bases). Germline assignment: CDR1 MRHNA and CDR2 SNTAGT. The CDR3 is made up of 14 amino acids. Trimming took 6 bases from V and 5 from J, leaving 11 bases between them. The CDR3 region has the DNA TGTGCCAGCAGCCGGGACGGAGATAATTCACCCCTCCACTTT. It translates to CASSRDGDNSPLHF.

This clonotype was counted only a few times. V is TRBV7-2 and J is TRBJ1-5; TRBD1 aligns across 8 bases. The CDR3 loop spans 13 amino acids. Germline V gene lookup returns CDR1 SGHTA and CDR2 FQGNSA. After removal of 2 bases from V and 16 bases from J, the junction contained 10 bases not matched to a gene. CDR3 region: CASSLLRTGMVHF. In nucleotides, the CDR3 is TGTGCCAGCAGCTTACTCCGGACAGGGATGGTACATTTT.

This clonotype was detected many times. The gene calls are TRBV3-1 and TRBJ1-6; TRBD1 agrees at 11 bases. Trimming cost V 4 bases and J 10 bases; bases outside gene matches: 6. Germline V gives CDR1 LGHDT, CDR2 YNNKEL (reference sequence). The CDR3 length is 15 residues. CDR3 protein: CASSRTGGLGSPLHF. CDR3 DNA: TGTGCCAGCAGCCGGACAGGGGGCTTAGGCTCACCCCTCCACTTT.

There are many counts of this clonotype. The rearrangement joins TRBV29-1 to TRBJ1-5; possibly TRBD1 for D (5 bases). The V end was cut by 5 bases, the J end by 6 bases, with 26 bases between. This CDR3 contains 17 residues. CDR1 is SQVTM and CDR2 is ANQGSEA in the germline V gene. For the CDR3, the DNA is TGCAGCGTTTGTACCTCCGCGACTATCCAGGGTATTCAGCCCCAGCATTTT. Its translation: CSVCTSATIQGIQPQHF.

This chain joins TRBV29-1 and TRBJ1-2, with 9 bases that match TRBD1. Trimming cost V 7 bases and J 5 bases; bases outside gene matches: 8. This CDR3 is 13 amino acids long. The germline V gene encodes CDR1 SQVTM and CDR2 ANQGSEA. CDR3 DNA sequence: TGCAGCGCTGGGGGACAGGGCGATTATGGCTACACCTTC. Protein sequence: CSAGGQGDYGYTF.

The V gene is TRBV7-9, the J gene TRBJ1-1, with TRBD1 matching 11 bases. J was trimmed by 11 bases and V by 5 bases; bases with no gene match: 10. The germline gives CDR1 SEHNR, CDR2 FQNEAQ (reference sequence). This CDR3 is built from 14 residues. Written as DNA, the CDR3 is TGTGCCAGCAGCGCAGTTGGGACAGGGGGAAAGGCTTTCTTT. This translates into CASSAVGTGGKAFF.